Below, one T cell receptor (beta chain) is given with its context. Its antigen is currently unknown. Deletions cut 5 bases from V and 6 bases from J, with 22 bases between. Germline V gene lookup returns CDR1 SGHVS and CDR2 FQNEAQ. CDR3 length: 16 amino acids. TCRdb's copy holds only in-frame clones and misses some; the assay was immunoSEQ multiplex PCR. This sample carries about 55,000 clones, around 86% of them seen once, and the ten largest clones take roughly an eighth. The data were obtained in a study of OX40 agonist ivuxolimab in advanced cancers. Study conclusions and caveats: Among some nonresponders, normalized T-cell clonal expansion was also low.

The TCR originated in an adult with an advanced solid tumor such as melanoma, head and neck, liver or kidney cancer. The V and J genes are TRBV7-8 and TRBJ1-1, with a tentative D call TRBD1 (6 bases). The sequences come from CD4+ or CD8+ T cells sorted from blood, collected in a trial of the OX40 agonist ivuxolimab. The CDR3: CASSLFQGTKNSEAFF. CDR3 DNA: TGTGCCAGCAGCCTCTTCCAGGGGACCAAGAATTCTGAAGCTTTCTTT.